Included here is one T cell receptor (beta chain) sequence, with context. Its antigen is currently not known. No much larger clone is present one base from it, and per-base qualities are unavailable. This specimen's treatment or condition label, interpreted: in vitro stimulation with specific CMV peptide epitopes to enrich CMV-specific T cells. Sequencing took place on an Illumina HiSeq 1500. Using fastp trimming at Q25 and MiXCR clonotype assembly, TCRdb reanalyzed the public sequencing data and kept in-frame beta chains. Records with the same CDR3 protein are collapsed into one entry carrying the most frequent genes and DNA. In this sample the table shows 650,000 to 850,000 distinct CDR3 sequences, almost 30% of which occur a single time. Under 15% of the sample goes to the ten largest clones. This specimen belongs to a study of T cell repertoires in cytomegalovirus infection (dated 2019 in TCRdb). With respect to the entire study: Alongside well-studied HLA-B-restricted epitopes, the peptide stimulations were aimed at recently identified HLA-C-restricted CMV epitopes, whose presentation resists viral immunomodulation. The HLA type of each donor mattered for the analysis, because public TCR beta signatures pointed to carriage of CMV infection along with the matching HLA type. General study outcomes and caveats: The ex vivo response was dominated by HLA-C-restricted CMV-specific TCR beta clonotypes, which also provided the single most frequent clonotype in two of eight donors. Cumulative frequency of public TCR beta family members discriminated carriers of CMV infection plus the relevant HLA type in this cohort and an independent roughly 330-donor cohort.

In the germline V gene (reference sequence), CDR1 corresponds to MNHEY and CDR2 to SMNVEV. The CDR3 contains 17 residues, cysteine and phenylalanine counted. Only the CDR3 region is kept as DNA, spanning 51 bases read in frame from base 1. Trimming removed 6 bases from V and 1 base from J; the gene matches leave 12 bases unexplained. The sequence joins TRBV27 to TRBJ2-5; 9 middle bases align to TRBD2. Source: cultured CD8+ T cells from PBMCs, taken from culture after CMV antigen stimulation. This receptor was identified in a human donor in good health (CMV status not recorded). Some clones in this sample may be carry-over from other donors' samples. The DNA sequence is given as TGTGCCAGCAGCCTCGACCCAAGCGGGGGGCCCCAAGAGACCCAGTACTTC. It codes for CASSLDPSGGPQETQYF.